What follows are 25 T cell receptor beta chains derived from one specimen sequenced in a study of blood T cell repertoires in COVID-19. Produced via immunoSEQ multiplex PCR; TCRdb's table is partial and in-frame only. Here the sample spans 150,000 to 200,000 clones, 82% being singletons. The sample comprised peripheral blood. The source of these receptors is a woman in her seventies with acute or convalescent COVID-19.

CDR3 nucleotide sequence: TGTGCCAGCAGCCACCGCACCGGGGAGCTGTTTTTT. Protein: CASSHRTGELFF. The chain couples TRBV3-1 (or the pseudogene TRBV3-2) to TRBJ2-2, with D hard to call. This CDR3 comprises 12 residues. Trimming removed 3 bases at V and 4 bases at J, with 3 bases between. CDR1 is LGHDT and CDR2 is YNNKEL in the germline V gene (reference sequence).

This rearrangement joins TRBV29-1 to TRBJ2-3; D perhaps matches TRBD1 (6 bases). The CDR3 spans 13 residues. The V end lost 3 bases, the J end lost 2 bases, and 9 bases lay between the germline ends. From germline, CDR1 is SQVTM and CDR2 ANQGSEA. The CDR3 loop is CSVEGANTDTQYF. As DNA, the CDR3 is TGCAGCGTTGAGGGGGCAAACACAGATACGCAGTATTTT.

To note about this clone: At one of its ends the junction is not consistent with the germline gene, which may arise from a read error. This chain joins TRBV11-2 and TRBJ2-3; possibly TRBD2 for D (6 bases). Germline V gene data show CDR1 as SGHAT and CDR2 as FQNNGV. This CDR3 region has 14 residues. CDR3 DNA: TGTGCCAGCAGCTTAGATCCGGCTAGCGCCATTCCCCGGTTT. This gives the protein CASSLDPASAIPRF.

This clone showed up just a few times. The V and J genes are TRBV21-1 and TRBJ1-2; the tabulated D call, TRBD1, remains unverified against the DNA. TRBV21-1 is marked as a pseudogene. The CDR3 loop spans 15 amino acids. CDR3 in amino acids: CASSTLTGDFSGYTF. DNA of the CDR3: TGTGCCAGCAGCACACTGACAGGGGACTTTTCTGGCTACACCTTC.

The V call is TRBV12-3 or TRBV12-4, the J call TRBJ2-1; D might be TRBD2 (5 bases). Trimming shortened V by 5 bases and J by 3 bases, and 8 bases separated the two germline ends. CDR3 length: 13 residues. The CDR3 spells CASSLTSYNEQFF. CDR3 nucleotide sequence: TGTGCCAGCAGTCTCACTAGCTACAATGAGCAGTTCTTC.

J is TRBJ2-7 and V is TRBV5-1; 9 positions match TRBD2. The V gene's germline CDR1 is SGHRS and CDR2 YFSETQ. This CDR3 is 16 amino acids long. J gave up 3 bases and V 1 base, and 8 bases lay outside the gene matches. The CDR3 loop reads CASSLLAGVTLYEQYF. CDR3 bases: TGCGCCAGCAGCTTGTTAGCGGGAGTAACCCTCTACGAGCAGTACTTC.

The chain has TRBV19 and TRBJ1-3; tentative D call: TRBD1 (6 bases). Trimming stripped 5 bases from V and 0 bases from J, with 14 bases between. Germline lookup yields CDR1 LNHDA and CDR2 SQIVND (reference sequence). This CDR3 region has 16 residues. CDR3 loop: CASSGSQGRSGNTIYF. The CDR3 nucleotides are TGTGCCAGTAGTGGATCACAGGGCCGCTCTGGAAACACCATATATTTT.

This clone was picked up many times. The chain has TRBV4-1 and TRBJ1-2; TRBD1 might be the D (5 bases). V was shortened by 0 bases and J by 4 bases, with 15 bases between the two germline ends. The CDR3 extends over 16 amino acids. Looked up from germline, CDR1 is MGHRA and CDR2 is YSYEKL. CDR3 nucleotide sequence: TGCGCCAGCAGCCAAGATACCCAGGGTAGGAGCTATGGCTACACCTTC. As protein: CASSQDTQGRSYGYTF.

This clone was seen a few times. The chain recombines TRBV19 with TRBJ1-3; maybe TRBD1 (5 bases). The CDR3 runs to 17 residues. V lost 4 bases and J 0 bases, leaving 16 bases between the germline ends. Germline assignment: CDR1 LNHDA and CDR2 SQIVND (reference sequence). In DNA form, the CDR3 reads TGTGCCAGTAGTAGATACCCGGACATCAACTCTGGAAACACCATATATTTT. This encodes CASSRYPDINSGNTIYF.

V and J are TRBV28 and TRBJ2-3; 11 bases line up with TRBD2. Germline trimming cut 6 bases from V and 4 bases from J; bases unmatched to any gene: 3. CDR3 length: 14 residues. Germline V gene data show CDR1 as MDHEN and CDR2 as SYDVKM. The CDR3 DNA reads TGTGCCAGCAGCGGACTAGCGGGCGCAGATACGCAGTATTTT. Protein: CASSGLAGADTQYF. The whole variable domain, remainder taken from reference TRBV28 and TRBJ2-3, is DVKVTQSSRYLVKRTGEKVFLECVQDMDHENMFWYRQDPGLGLRLIYFSYDVKMKEKGDIPEGYSVSREKKERFSLILESASTNQTSMYLCASSGLAGADTQYFGPGTRLTVL.

The gene calls are TRBV25-1 and TRBJ1-6, with 8 bases lining up with TRBD1. The J segment lost 9 bases and the V segment lost 4 bases, leaving 11 bases of the junction unmatched. The CDR3 is 16 residues long. CDR1 is MGHDK and CDR2 is SYGVNS in the germline V gene. Here the CDR3 DNA reads TGTGCCAGCAGTGGGTTCCCGGGACAGGAATCTTCACCCCTCCACTTT. This sequence encodes CASSGFPGQESSPLHF.

The chain combines TRBV3-1 (or the pseudogene TRBV3-2) with TRBJ1-2, with 9 bases that match TRBD1. The CDR3 sequence is 13 residues long. The V segment lost 5 bases and the J segment 6 bases; nucleotides outside the gene matches: 4. Germline CDR1 is LGHDT and CDR2 is YNNKEL (reference sequence). The CDR3 is CASSLGTGNGYTF. DNA of the CDR3: TGTGCCAGCAGCTTGGGGACAGGGAATGGCTACACCTTC.

V gene TRBV30 combines with J gene TRBJ1-3, with D uncertain. The CDR3 is 15 amino acids. Trimming removed 6 bases from V and 0 bases from J, with 15 bases in between. The germline CDR1 and CDR2 sequences are GTSNPN and SVGIG (reference sequence). The CDR3, as DNA: TGTGCCTGCCGATCTCACGGACTCTCTGGAAACACCATATATTTT. It codes for CACRSHGLSGNTIYF. Full variable domain (outside the CDR3, taken from reference TRBV30 and TRBJ1-3): SQTIHQWPATLVQPVGSPLSLECTVEGTSNPNLYWYRQAAGRGLQLLFYSVGIGQISSEVPQNLSASRPQDRQFILSSKKLLLSDSGFYLCACRSHGLSGNTIYFGEGSWLTVV.

The chain couples TRBV19 to TRBJ1-1; 7 bases are a match to TRBD1. Germline CDR1 and CDR2: LNHDA and SQIVND (reference sequence). V trimming: 8 bases; J trimming: 1 base; junction bases outside the gene matches: 7. This CDR3 region has 14 residues. The CDR3 protein is CASRQGQSNTEAFF. The DNA for the CDR3 is TGTGCCAGTCGACAGGGACAATCGAACACTGAAGCTTTCTTT. The full variable domain, its missing parts supplied by reference TRBV19 and TRBJ1-1, is DGGITQSPKYLFRKEGQNVTLSCEQNLNHDAMYWYRQDPGQGLRLIYYSQIVNDFQKGDIAEGYSVSREKKESFPLTVTSAQKNPTAFYLCASRQGQSNTEAFFGQGTRLTVV.

The chain couples TRBV28 to TRBJ1-2, with TRBD1 identical over 7 bases. CDR3 length equals 12 residues. CDR1 MDHEN and CDR2 SYDVKM come from the germline V gene. V trimming: 6 bases; J trimming: 8 bases; junction bases outside the gene matches: 6. The CDR3 sequence: CASSPGGQGYTF. As DNA, the CDR3 is TGTGCCAGCAGCCCAGGGGGTCAGGGCTACACCTTC.

J is TRBJ2-7 and V is TRBV4-1; 8 bases align to TRBD1. From germline, CDR1 is MGHRA and CDR2 YSYEKL. The J segment lost 0 bases and the V segment lost 4 bases, leaving 2 bases of the junction unmatched. CDR3 length equals 14 residues. CDR3 in amino acids: CASSPGTGSYEQYF. The CDR3 DNA is TGCGCCAGCAGCCCCGGGACAGGCTCCTACGAGCAGTACTTC.

The count of this clone is one. V and J are TRBV3-1 (or the pseudogene TRBV3-2) and TRBJ2-2; 8 bases are a match to TRBD1. The V and J ends lost 0 bases and 5 bases, in that order; junction bases with no gene match: 8. The CDR3 is made up of 17 amino acids. Germline CDR1 and CDR2: LGHDT and YNNKEL (reference sequence). In DNA, the CDR3 is TGTGCCAGCAGCCAAGAGACTCAGGGGGCTAGAACCGGGGAGCTGTTTTTT. Translation gives CASSQETQGARTGELFF.

The rearrangement joins TRBV29-1 to TRBJ2-7; D possibly corresponds to TRBD1 (6 bases). Germline V CDR1 and CDR2: SQVTM, ANQGSEA. CDR3 size: 13 residues. V lost 6 bases to trimming and J lost 2 bases, with 14 bases between them. The CDR3 nucleotides are TGCAGCGTGGGGGACACCACGACCTACGAGCAGTACTTC. It translates to CSVGDTTTYEQYF.

This chain uses TRBV6-1 with TRBJ2-7, with D possibly TRBD2 on 6 matching bases. The CDR3 covers 13 residues. The ends were cut back, 3 bases at V and 3 bases at J, with 9 bases in the middle. Germline values: CDR1 MNHNS, CDR2 SASEGT. The CDR3 loop is CASSEGGIYEQYF. CDR3 sequence (DNA): TGTGCCAGCAGTGAGGGCGGGATCTACGAGCAGTACTTC.

Concerning this clone: The identical CDR3 is also encoded by other nucleotide sequences in the sample. The V and J genes are TRBV2 and TRBJ1-6; D is uncertain. The V gene lost 4 bases and the J gene lost 9 bases, with 10 bases spanning the gap. In germline, CDR1 is SNHLY, CDR2 FYNNEI. The CDR3 is 13 residues long. The CDR3 reads CASSGGLGSPLHF. In nucleotides, the CDR3 is TGTGCCAGCAGTGGAGGTTTGGGTTCACCCCTCCACTTT.

V gene TRBV25-1 combines with J gene TRBJ1-5; tentatively, D is TRBD1 (5 bases). The CDR3 sequence is 14 residues long. The germline gives CDR1 MGHDK, CDR2 SYGVNS. The ends were cut back, 8 bases at V and 5 bases at J, with 16 bases in the middle. CDR3 loop: CASSSLWGDQPQHF. CDR3 nucleotide sequence: TGTGCCAGCTCCTCTCTTTGGGGGGATCAGCCCCAGCATTTT.

The CDR3 region is CASRPERVAYGYTF. The CDR3 nucleotides read TGTGCCAGCAGGCCCGAGAGGGTTGCGTATGGCTACACCTTC. The V call is TRBV28, the J call TRBJ1-2; D not resolved. The CDR3 covers 14 residues. V lost 6 bases to trimming and J lost 5 bases, with 16 bases between them. Germline CDR1 is MDHEN and CDR2 is SYDVKM.

This clone has just one count. This chain's CDR3 is CASSSTGQLNYGYTF. The CDR3 nucleotides read TGTGCCAGCAGCTCGACCGGACAGCTAAATTATGGCTACACCTTC. The chain uses TRBV7-2 and TRBJ1-2; weak D call: TRBD1 (6 bases). The CDR3 is made up of 15 amino acids. Trimming took 4 bases from V and 5 from J, leaving 17 bases between them. Per germline, CDR1 SGHTA and CDR2 FQGNSA.

The chain links TRBV5-1 to TRBJ1-1, with TRBD1 matching 9 bases. The CDR3 has 16 amino acids. Germline values: CDR1 SGHRS, CDR2 YFSETQ. V was pared by 1 base and J by 2 bases, with 6 bases of the junction left unmatched. CDR3 in DNA: TGCGCCAGCAGCTTGCGATTACAGGGGGCTAACACTGAAGCTTTCTTT. It yields the protein CASSLRLQGANTEAFF.

The rearrangement uses TRBV28 and TRBJ1-2; TRBD1 is a possible D gene (5 bases). V was shortened by 6 bases and J by 0 bases, with 11 bases between the two germline ends. The CDR3 runs 14 residues. Germline loops: CDR1 MDHEN, CDR2 SYDVKM. CDR3 region: CASSVGGANYGYTF. The CDR3 DNA reads TGTGCCAGCAGCGTCGGAGGGGCTAACTATGGCTACACCTTC.